Listed below are T cell receptor beta chains from one sample, sequenced in a study of blood T cell repertoires in COVID-19. Profiled with immunoSEQ multiplex PCR; TCRdb holds only in-frame clones, not every one. The sample consists of more than 110,000 clones, over 75% of them appearing once. Material for sequencing was peripheral blood. Receptor source: a human donor in a cohort sampled during active COVID-19. Each CDR3 is given with its conserved first and last residue. A D gene is named only where the DNA matches it firmly. The listing skips clone size in some rows; elsewhere it reads once, few, many or a size class.

D gene: TRBD1; clone size: once; V gene: TRBV5-1; J gene: TRBJ1-3; CDR3 protein: CASAGDSPSSGNTIYF; CDR3 DNA: TGCGCCAGCGCCGGGGACAGCCCGTCCTCTGGAAACACCATATATTTT
D gene: .; clone size: .; V gene: TRBV6-6; J gene: TRBJ1-2; CDR3 protein: CASSSLTGIYGYTF; CDR3 DNA: TGTGCCAGCAGTTCCTTGACGGGGATCTATGGCTACACCTTC
D gene: .; clone size: .; V gene: TRBV7-3; J gene: TRBJ2-1; CDR3 protein: CASSVQGTYNEQFF; CDR3 DNA: TGTGCCAGCAGCGTACAGGGTACCTACAATGAGCAGTTCTTC
D gene: .; clone size: .; V gene: TRBV28; J gene: TRBJ2-5; CDR3 protein: CASSPGGLLIQETQYF; CDR3 DNA: TGTGCCAGCAGTCCCGGCGGACTTCTAATCCAAGAGACCCAGTACTTC
D gene: .; clone size: .; V gene: TRBV10-3; J gene: TRBJ2-2; CDR3 protein: CAISKGTAMNTGELFF; CDR3 DNA: TGTGCCATCAGCAAAGGGACTGCGATGAACACCGGGGAGCTGTTTTTT
D gene: TRBD1; clone size: .; V gene: TRBV7-6; J gene: TRBJ1-1; CDR3 protein: CASSSRDRGVLTAEAFF; CDR3 DNA: TGTGCCAGCAGCTCCCGGGACAGGGGTGTCTTAACGGCTGAAGCTTTCTTT
D gene: .; clone size: .; V gene: TRBV6-2/TRBV6-3; J gene: TRBJ2-1; CDR3 protein: CASSLTGALSYNEQFF; CDR3 DNA: TGTGCCAGCAGCCTTACAGGAGCCCTCTCCTACAATGAGCAGTTCTTC
D gene: TRBD2; clone size: .; V gene: TRBV2; J gene: TRBJ2-1; CDR3 protein: CASSEAREAYNEQFF; CDR3 DNA: TGTGCCAGCAGTGAAGCGCGGGAGGCCTACAATGAGCAGTTCTTC
D gene: .; clone size: .; V gene: TRBV5-1; J gene: TRBJ1-6; CDR3 protein: CASSLSGAVPDSPLHF; CDR3 DNA: TGCGCCAGCAGCCTCTCTGGGGCGGTCCCCGATTCACCCCTCCACTTT
D gene: .; clone size: few; V gene: TRBV3-1/TRBV3-2; J gene: TRBJ1-1; CDR3 protein: CASNQGANTEAFF; CDR3 DNA: TGTGCCAGCAACCAGGGAGCTAACACTGAAGCTTTCTTT
D gene: TRBD1; clone size: .; V gene: TRBV5-1; J gene: TRBJ2-7; CDR3 protein: CASSLAWGQTYEQYF; CDR3 DNA: TGCGCCAGCAGCTTGGCCTGGGGACAGACGTACGAGCAGTACTTC
D gene: .; clone size: .; V gene: TRBV19; J gene: TRBJ1-5; CDR3 protein: CASSMADSNQPQHF; CDR3 DNA: TGTGCCAGTAGTATGGCAGATAGCAATCAGCCCCAGCATTTT
D gene: .; clone size: once; V gene: TRBV18; J gene: TRBJ2-5; CDR3 protein: CASSPQDGGRGTQYF; CDR3 DNA: TGTGCCAGCTCACCACAGGACGGGGGGCGCGGGACCCAGTACTTC
D gene: TRBD2; clone size: .; V gene: TRBV14; J gene: TRBJ2-6; CDR3 protein: CASRKSGGIPPGANVLTF; CDR3 DNA: TGTGCCAGCAGGAAAAGCGGGGGGATCCCCCCTGGGGCCAACGTCCTGACTTTC
D gene: TRBD1; clone size: .; V gene: TRBV7-2; J gene: TRBJ2-2; CDR3 protein: CASSPGQGGPNTGELFF; CDR3 DNA: TGTGCCAGCAGCCCCGGACAGGGCGGGCCGAACACCGGGGAGCTGTTTTTT
D gene: TRBD1; clone size: .; V gene: TRBV2; J gene: TRBJ1-1; CDR3 protein: CASGGGSMAFF; CDR3 DNA: TGTGCCAGTGGAGGGGGCTCTATGGCTTTCTTT
D gene: .; clone size: .; V gene: TRBV19; J gene: TRBJ1-3; CDR3 protein: CASSYSSGNTIYF; CDR3 DNA: TGTGCCAGTAGTTATAGCTCTGGAAACACCATATATTTT
D gene: TRBD2; clone size: .; V gene: TRBV11-3; J gene: TRBJ2-1; CDR3 protein: CASRRRGGRDEQFF; CDR3 DNA: TGTGCCAGCAGGCGCCGGGGGGGCCGAGATGAGCAGTTCTTC
D gene: .; clone size: .; V gene: TRBV19; J gene: TRBJ2-5; CDR3 protein: CASSIGRARGETQYF; CDR3 DNA: TGTGCCAGTAGTATAGGGCGCGCCAGGGGAGAGACCCAGTACTTC
D gene: TRBD2; clone size: .; V gene: TRBV11-3; J gene: TRBJ2-2; CDR3 protein: CASSHRTRHTGELFF; CDR3 DNA: TGTGCCAGCAGCCATCGGACTAGGCACACCGGGGAGCTGTTTTTT
D gene: .; clone size: .; V gene: TRBV6-4; J gene: TRBJ1-1; CDR3 protein: CASSDYGQVTEAFF; CDR3 DNA: TGTGCCAGCAGTGACTACGGACAAGTGACTGAAGCTTTCTTT
D gene: TRBD1; clone size: .; V gene: TRBV9; J gene: TRBJ1-1; CDR3 protein: CASSVGTVLTEAFF; CDR3 DNA: TGTGCCAGCAGCGTCGGGACAGTACTTACTGAAGCTTTCTTT